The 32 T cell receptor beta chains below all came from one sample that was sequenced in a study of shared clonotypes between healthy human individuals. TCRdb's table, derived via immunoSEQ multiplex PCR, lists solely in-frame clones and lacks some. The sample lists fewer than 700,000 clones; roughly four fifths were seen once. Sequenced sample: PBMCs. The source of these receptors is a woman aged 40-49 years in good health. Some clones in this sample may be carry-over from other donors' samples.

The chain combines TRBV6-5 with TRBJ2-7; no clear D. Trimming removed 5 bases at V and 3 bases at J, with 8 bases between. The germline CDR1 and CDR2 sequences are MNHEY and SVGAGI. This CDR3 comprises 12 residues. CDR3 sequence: CASSPGDYEQYF. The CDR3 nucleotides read TGTGCCAGCAGTCCCGGAGACTACGAGCAGTACTTC.

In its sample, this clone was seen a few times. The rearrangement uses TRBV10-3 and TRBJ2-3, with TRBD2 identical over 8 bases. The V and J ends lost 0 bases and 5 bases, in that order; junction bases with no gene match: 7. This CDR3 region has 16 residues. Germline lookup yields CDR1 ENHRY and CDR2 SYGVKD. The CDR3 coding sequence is TGTGCCATCAGTGAGTCGACGGGAGGGCCGAGAGATACGCAGTATTTT. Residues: CAISESTGGPRDTQYF.

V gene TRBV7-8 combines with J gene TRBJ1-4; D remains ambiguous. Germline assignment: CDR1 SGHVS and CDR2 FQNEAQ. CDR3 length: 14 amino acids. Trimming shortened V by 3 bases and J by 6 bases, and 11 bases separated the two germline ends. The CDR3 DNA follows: TGTGCCAGCAGCTTGAGGCGCCTTGATGAAAAACTGTTTTTT. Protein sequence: CASSLRRLDEKLFF.

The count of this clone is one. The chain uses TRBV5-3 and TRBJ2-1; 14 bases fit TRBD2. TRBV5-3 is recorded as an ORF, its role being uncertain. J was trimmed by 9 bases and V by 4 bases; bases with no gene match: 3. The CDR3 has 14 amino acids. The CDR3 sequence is CARSHGLAGGEQFF. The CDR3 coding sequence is TGTGCCAGAAGCCACGGACTAGCGGGAGGTGAGCAGTTCTTC.

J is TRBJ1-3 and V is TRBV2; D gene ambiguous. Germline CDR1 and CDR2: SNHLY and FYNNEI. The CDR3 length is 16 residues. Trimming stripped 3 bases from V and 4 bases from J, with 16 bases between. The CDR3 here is CASSDNPGIFGNTIYF. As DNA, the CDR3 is TGTGCCAGCAGTGATAACCCCGGGATCTTCGGAAACACCATATATTTT.

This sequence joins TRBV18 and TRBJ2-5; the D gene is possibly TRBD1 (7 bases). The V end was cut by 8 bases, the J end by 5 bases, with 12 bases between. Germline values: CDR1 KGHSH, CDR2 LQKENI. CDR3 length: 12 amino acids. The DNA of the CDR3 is TGTGCCAGCCGGGGGACAGCGGAGACCCAGTACTTC. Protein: CASRGTAETQYF.

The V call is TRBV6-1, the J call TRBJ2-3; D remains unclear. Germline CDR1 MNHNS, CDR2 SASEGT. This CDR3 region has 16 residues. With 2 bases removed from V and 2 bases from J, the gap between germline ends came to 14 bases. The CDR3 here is CASSEYRLGVTDTQYF. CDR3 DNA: TGTGCCAGCAGTGAATATCGGCTTGGGGTCACAGATACGCAGTATTTT.

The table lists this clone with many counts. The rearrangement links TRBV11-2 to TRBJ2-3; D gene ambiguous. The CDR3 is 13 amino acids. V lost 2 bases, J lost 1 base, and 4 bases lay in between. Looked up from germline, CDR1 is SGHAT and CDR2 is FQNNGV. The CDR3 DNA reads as TGTGCCAGCAGCTTACTGGGCACAGATACGCAGTATTTT. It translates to CASSLLGTDTQYF.

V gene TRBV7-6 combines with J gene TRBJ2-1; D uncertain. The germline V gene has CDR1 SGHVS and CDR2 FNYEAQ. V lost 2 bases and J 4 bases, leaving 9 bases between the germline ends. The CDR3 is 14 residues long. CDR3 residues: CASSLPSRYNEQFF. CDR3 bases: TGTGCCAGCAGCTTACCCTCCAGGTACAATGAGCAGTTCTTC. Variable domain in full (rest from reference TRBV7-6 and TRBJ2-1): GAGVSQSPRYKVTKRGQDVALRCDPISGHVSLYWYRQALGQGPEFLTYFNYEAQQDKSGLPNDRFSAERPEGSISTLTIQRTEQRDSAMYRCASSLPSRYNEQFFGPGTRLTVL.

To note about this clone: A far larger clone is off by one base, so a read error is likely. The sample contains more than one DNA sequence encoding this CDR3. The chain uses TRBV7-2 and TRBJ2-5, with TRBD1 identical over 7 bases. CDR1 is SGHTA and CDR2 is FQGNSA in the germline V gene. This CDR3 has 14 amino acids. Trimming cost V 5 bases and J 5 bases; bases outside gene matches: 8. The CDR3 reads CASSVRQGSETQYF. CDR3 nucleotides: TGTGCCAGCAGCGTCAGACAGGGAAGCGAGACCCAGTACTTC.

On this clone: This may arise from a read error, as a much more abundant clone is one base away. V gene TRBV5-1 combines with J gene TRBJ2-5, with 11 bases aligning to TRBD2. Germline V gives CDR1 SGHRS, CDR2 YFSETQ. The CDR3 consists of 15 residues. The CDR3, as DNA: TGCGCCAGCAGCTCCACTAGCGGGAGCGGAGAGACCCAGCACTTC. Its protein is CASSSTSGSGETQHF.

CDR3 sequence: CAAKGTDTQYF. The CDR3 DNA reads TGTGCCGCAAAGGGGACAGATACGCAGTATTTT. The V call is TRBV10-3, the J call TRBJ2-3; perhaps TRBD1 as D (5 bases). The CDR3 runs 11 residues. Trimming removed 11 bases at V and 3 bases at J, with 9 bases between. Germline loops: CDR1 ENHRY, CDR2 SYGVKD.

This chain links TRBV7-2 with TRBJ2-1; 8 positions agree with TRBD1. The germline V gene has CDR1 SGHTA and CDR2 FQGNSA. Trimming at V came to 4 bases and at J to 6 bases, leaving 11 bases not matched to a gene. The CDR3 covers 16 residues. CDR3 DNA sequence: TGTGCCAGCAGCTCCTCAGGGGGCTACTATGGCAATGAGCAGTTCTTC. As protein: CASSSSGGYYGNEQFF.

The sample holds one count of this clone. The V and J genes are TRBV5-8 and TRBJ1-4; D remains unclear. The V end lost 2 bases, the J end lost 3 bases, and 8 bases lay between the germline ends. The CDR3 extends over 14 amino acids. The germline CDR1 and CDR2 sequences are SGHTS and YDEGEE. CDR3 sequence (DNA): TGTGCCAGCAGCTTCCCGGACGCTAATGAAAAACTGTTTTTT. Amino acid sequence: CASSFPDANEKLFF.

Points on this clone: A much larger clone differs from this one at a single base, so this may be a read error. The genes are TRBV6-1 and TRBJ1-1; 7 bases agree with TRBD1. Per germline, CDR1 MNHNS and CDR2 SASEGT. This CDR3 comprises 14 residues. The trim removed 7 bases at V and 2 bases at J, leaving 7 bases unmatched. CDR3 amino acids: CASTAGTANTEAFF. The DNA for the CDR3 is TGTGCCAGCACCGCCGGGACAGCTAACACTGAAGCTTTCTTT.

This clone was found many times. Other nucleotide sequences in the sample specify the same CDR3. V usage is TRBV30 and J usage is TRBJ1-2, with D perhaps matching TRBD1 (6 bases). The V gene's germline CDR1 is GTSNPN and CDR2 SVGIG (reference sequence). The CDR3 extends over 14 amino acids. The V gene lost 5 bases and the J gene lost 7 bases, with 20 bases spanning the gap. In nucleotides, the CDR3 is TGTGCCTGGGGGGGGCCGAGGACAAAGGCTGGCTACACCTTC. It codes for CAWGGPRTKAGYTF. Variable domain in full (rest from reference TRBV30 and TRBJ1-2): SQTIHQWPATLVQPVGSPLSLECTVEGTSNPNLYWYRQAAGRGLQLLFYSVGIGQISSEVPQNLSASRPQDRQFILSSKKLLLSDSGFYLCAWGGPRTKAGYTFGSGTRLTVV.

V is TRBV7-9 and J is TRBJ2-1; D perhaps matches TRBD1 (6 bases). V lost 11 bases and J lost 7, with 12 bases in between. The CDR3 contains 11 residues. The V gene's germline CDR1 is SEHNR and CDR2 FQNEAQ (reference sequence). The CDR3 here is CAGYDRNEQFF. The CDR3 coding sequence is TGTGCCGGGTACGACAGGAATGAGCAGTTCTTC.

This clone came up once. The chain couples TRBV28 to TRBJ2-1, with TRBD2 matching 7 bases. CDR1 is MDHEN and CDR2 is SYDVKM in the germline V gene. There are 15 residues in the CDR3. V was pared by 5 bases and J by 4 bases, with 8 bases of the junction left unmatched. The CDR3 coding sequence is TGTGCCAGCAGTCCGTGGACTAGAAGTTACAATGAGCAGTTCTTC. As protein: CASSPWTRSYNEQFF.

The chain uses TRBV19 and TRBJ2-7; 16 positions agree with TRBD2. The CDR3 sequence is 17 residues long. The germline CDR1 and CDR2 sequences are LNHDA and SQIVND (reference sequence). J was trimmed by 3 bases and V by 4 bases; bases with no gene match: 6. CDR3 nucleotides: TGTGCCAGTAGTACCGGGACTAGCGGGAGGGTCGGCTACGAGCAGTACTTC. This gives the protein CASSTGTSGRVGYEQYF.

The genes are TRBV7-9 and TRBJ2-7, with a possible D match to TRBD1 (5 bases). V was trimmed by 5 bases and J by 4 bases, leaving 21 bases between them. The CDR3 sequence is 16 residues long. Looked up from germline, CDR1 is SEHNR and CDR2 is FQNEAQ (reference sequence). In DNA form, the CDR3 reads TGTGCCAGCAGCCCAATTTTGGGAAGGGGCATTTACGAGCAGTACTTC. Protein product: CASSPILGRGIYEQYF. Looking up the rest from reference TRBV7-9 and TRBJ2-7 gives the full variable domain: DTGVSQNPRHKITKRGQNVTFRCDPISEHNRLYWYRQTLGQGPEFLTYFQNEAQLEKSRLLSDRFSAERPKGSFSTLEIQRTEQGDSAMYLCASSPILGRGIYEQYFGPGTRLTVT.

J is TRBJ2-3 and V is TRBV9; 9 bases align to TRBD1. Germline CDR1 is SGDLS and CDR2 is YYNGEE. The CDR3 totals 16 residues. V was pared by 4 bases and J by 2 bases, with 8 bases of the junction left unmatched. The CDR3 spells CASSSSTGGDTDTQYF. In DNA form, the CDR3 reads TGTGCCAGCAGCTCCTCGACAGGGGGGGACACAGATACGCAGTATTTT.

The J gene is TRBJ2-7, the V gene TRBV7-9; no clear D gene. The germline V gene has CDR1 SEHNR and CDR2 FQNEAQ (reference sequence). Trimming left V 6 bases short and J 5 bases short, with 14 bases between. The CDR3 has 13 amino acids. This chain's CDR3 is CASSRQVIDEQYF. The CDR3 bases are TGTGCCAGCAGTCGGCAGGTTATCGACGAGCAGTACTTC.

This CDR3 reads CASSLRRDHTDTQYF. The CDR3 DNA is TGTGCCAGCAGTCTCCGTCGGGACCACACAGATACGCAGTATTTT. V usage is TRBV28 and J usage is TRBJ2-3, with D perhaps given as TRBD1 or TRBD2 (5 bases each). This CDR3 has 15 residues. Trimming shortened V by 5 bases and J by 2 bases, and 14 bases separated the two germline ends. Germline-derived CDR1 and CDR2 are MDHEN and SYDVKM. The full variable domain, rest sourced from reference TRBV28 and TRBJ2-3, is DVKVTQSSRYLVKRTGEKVFLECVQDMDHENMFWYRQDPGLGLRLIYFSYDVKMKEKGDIPEGYSVSREKKERFSLILESASTNQTSMYLCASSLRRDHTDTQYFGPGTRLTVL.

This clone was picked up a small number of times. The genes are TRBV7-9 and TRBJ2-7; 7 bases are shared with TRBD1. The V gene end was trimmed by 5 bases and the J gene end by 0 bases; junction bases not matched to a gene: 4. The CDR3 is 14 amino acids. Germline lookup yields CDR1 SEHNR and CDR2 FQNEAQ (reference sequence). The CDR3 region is CASSPTGASYEQYF. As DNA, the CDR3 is TGTGCCAGCAGCCCTACAGGGGCCTCCTACGAGCAGTACTTC.

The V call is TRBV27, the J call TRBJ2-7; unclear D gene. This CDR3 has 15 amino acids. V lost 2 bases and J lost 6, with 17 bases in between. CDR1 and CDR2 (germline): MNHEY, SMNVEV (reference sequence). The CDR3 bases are TGTGCCAGCAGTTTAAATCGCCCGTCGGTGGGCGAGCAGTACTTC. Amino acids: CASSLNRPSVGEQYF.

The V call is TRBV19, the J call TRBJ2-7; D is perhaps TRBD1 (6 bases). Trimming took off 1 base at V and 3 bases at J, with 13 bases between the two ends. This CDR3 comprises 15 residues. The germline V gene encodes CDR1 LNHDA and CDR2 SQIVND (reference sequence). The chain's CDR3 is CASSIGNVRGYEQYF. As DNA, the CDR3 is TGTGCCAGTAGTATAGGTAATGTCAGGGGCTACGAGCAGTACTTC.

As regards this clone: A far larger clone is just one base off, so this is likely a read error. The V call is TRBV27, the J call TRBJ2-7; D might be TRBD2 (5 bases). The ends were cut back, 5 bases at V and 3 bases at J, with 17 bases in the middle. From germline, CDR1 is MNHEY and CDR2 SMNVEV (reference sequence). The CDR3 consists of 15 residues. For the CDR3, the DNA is TGTGCCAGCAGTCCCGACGGGGTAAATGTCTACGAGCAGTACTTC. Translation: CASSPDGVNVYEQYF.

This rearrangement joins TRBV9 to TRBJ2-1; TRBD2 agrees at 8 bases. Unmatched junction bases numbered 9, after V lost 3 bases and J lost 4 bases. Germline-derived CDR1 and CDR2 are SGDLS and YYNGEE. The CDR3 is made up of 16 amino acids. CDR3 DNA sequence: TGTGCCAGCAGCGCGGGGGGGCTAGCGGTATACAATGAGCAGTTCTTC. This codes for CASSAGGLAVYNEQFF.

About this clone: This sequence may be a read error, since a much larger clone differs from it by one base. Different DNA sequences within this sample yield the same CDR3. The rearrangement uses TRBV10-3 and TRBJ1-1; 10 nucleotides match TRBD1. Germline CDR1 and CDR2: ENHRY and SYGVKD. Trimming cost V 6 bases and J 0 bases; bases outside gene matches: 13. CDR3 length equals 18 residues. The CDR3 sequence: CAISEEPGQGRMNTEAFF. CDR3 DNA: TGTGCCATCAGCGAGGAGCCGGGACAGGGGAGGATGAACACTGAAGCTTTCTTT.

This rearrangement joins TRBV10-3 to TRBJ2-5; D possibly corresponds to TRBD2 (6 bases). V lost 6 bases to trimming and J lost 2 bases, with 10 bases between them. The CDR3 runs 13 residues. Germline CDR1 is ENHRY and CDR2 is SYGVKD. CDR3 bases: TGTGCCATCAGGTGGGAGGTTCAAGAGACCCAGTACTTC. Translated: CAIRWEVQETQYF.

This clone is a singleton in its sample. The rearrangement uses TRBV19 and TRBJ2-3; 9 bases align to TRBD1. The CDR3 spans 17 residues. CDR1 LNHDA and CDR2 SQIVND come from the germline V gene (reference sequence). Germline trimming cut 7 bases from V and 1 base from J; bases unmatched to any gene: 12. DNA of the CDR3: TGTGCCAGTACCTCACGTCCGGGACAGGGTGGCACAGATACGCAGTATTTT. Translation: CASTSRPGQGGTDTQYF.

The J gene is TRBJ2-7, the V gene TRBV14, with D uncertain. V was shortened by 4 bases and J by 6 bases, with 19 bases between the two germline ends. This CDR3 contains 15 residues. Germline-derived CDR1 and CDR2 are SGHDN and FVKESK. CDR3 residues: CASSRRDYPPGEQYF. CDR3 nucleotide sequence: TGTGCCAGCAGCCGAAGAGATTATCCCCCCGGCGAGCAGTACTTC. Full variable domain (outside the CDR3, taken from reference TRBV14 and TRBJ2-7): EAGVTQFPSHSVIEKGQTVTLRCDPISGHDNLYWYRRVMGKEIKFLLHFVKESKQDESGMPNNRFLAERTGGTYSTLKVQPAELEDSGVYFCASSRRDYPPGEQYFGPGTRLTVT.